Below, one TCR beta chain is given with its context. The antigen is undetermined. This specimen belongs to a study of identical twins. General study results and limits: Some out-of-frame alpha sequences were shared by twins, and these showed excess low generation probability.

CDR3 length: 16 amino acids. V trimming: 3 bases; J trimming: 6 bases; junction bases outside the gene matches: 8. A universal primer site was created by template switching, with the cDNA bearing unique molecular identifiers. TCRdb called the 5' RACE reads again in MiXCR, with one record for every CDR3 protein. The sample lists around 370,000 distinct CDR3 sequences, approximately 8.7% occurring once. This clonotype was obtained from a woman aged 45-65 years in good health. The sample was naive T cells sorted from blood. The chain employs TRBV12-3 or TRBV12-4 and TRBJ2-2; 9 nucleotides align to TRBD1. Written as DNA, the CDR3 is TGTGCCAGCAGTTTGTGGGACAGGGTATTTTCCGGGGAGCTGTTTTTT. It encodes CASSLWDRVFSGELFF.